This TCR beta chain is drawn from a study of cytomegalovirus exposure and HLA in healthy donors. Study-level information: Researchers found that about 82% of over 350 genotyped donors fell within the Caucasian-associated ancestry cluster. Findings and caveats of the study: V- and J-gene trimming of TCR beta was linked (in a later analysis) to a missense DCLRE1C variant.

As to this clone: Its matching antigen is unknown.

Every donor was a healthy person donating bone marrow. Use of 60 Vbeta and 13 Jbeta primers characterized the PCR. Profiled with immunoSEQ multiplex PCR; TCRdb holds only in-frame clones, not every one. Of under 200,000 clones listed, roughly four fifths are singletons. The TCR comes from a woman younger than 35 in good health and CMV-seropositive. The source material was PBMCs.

The CDR3 DNA is TGTGCCAGCAGCTTGGGACAGAACACCGGGGAGCTGTTTTTT. Translating it yields CASSLGQNTGELFF. This chain connects TRBV5-4 to TRBJ2-2; D ambiguous. V was shortened by 0 bases and J by 1 base, with 4 bases between the two germline ends. CDR1 and CDR2 from the germline V gene are SGHNT and YYREEE (reference sequence). CDR3 length: 14 amino acids.